The 27 T cell receptor beta chains below were found in one sample sequenced in a study of blood T cell repertoires in COVID-19. Clones were sequenced by immunoSEQ multiplex PCR, and TCRdb holds only the in-frame ones, with some missing. The sample includes 150,000 to 200,000 clones, about 86% of them seen just once. Sequencing was carried out using peripheral blood. The source is a human donor with acute or convalescent COVID-19. The donor label of this sample is uncertain.

The V gene is TRBV6-5, the J gene TRBJ1-5, with TRBD1 matching 7 bases. The CDR3 has 13 amino acids. V shed 8 bases, J shed 4 bases, and the junction held 5 bases outside the gene matches. Germline CDR1 is MNHEY and CDR2 is SVGAGI. The CDR3 bases are TGTGCCAGCTCGGGACAGACTAATCAGCCCCAGCATTTT. Translated, it gives CASSGQTNQPQHF.

The genes are TRBV2 and TRBJ2-1, with TRBD2 matching 13 bases. The CDR3 totals 15 residues. V shed 5 bases, J shed 9 bases, and the junction held 7 bases outside the gene matches. The V gene's germline CDR1 is SNHLY and CDR2 FYNNEI. In nucleotides, the CDR3 is TGTGCCAGCAGTACCGGACTAGCGGGAGAAATTGAGCAGTTCTTC. This sequence encodes CASSTGLAGEIEQFF.

The chain links TRBV5-1 to TRBJ1-3; 11 nucleotides match TRBD1. CDR1 SGHRS and CDR2 YFSETQ come from the germline V gene. V gave up 3 bases and J gave up 2 bases; unmatched junction bases: 1. There are 15 residues in the CDR3. CDR3 residues: CASSWTGGTGNTIYF. The CDR3 DNA reads as TGCGCCAGCAGCTGGACAGGGGGCACTGGAAACACCATATATTTT.

The table lists this clone with a count of one. The identical CDR3 is also encoded by other nucleotide sequences in the sample. The rearrangement joins TRBV7-9 to TRBJ2-7; tentative D call: TRBD1 (5 bases). Trimming left V 2 bases short and J 4 bases short, with 6 bases between. The CDR3 length is 12 residues. Germline loops: CDR1 SEHNR, CDR2 FQNEAQ (reference sequence). The CDR3 coding sequence is TGTGCCAGCAGCTTACAGGGATACGAGCAGTACTTC. Translating it yields CASSLQGYEQYF.

The chain joins TRBV5-1 to TRBJ2-3; 13 nucleotides line up with TRBD2. The CDR3 is made up of 18 amino acids. V shed 4 bases and J 0 bases; nucleotides not matched to a gene: 8. CDR1 is SGHRS, CDR2 YFSETQ, per germline. As DNA, the CDR3 is TGCGCCAGCAGCCGCACTAGCGGGGGGGTTCCTAGCACAGATACGCAGTATTTT. It translates to CASSRTSGGVPSTDTQYF.

The chain joins TRBV9 to TRBJ1-2; 7 bases are a match to TRBD1. CDR1 and CDR2 from the germline V gene are SGDLS and YYNGEE. The V and J ends lost 0 bases and 8 bases, in that order; junction bases with no gene match: 7. The CDR3 length is 14 residues. CDR3 DNA: TGTGCCAGCAGCGTAGTGGAGGGGGCGAGCGGCTACACCTTC. Translated, it gives CASSVVEGASGYTF.

The chain carries TRBV6-2 or TRBV6-3 and TRBJ2-7; tentative D call: TRBD2 (7 bases). CDR1 and CDR2 from the germline V gene are MNHEY and SVGEGT. Deletions cut 2 bases from V and 7 bases from J, with 18 bases between. This CDR3 region has 15 residues. The CDR3 DNA sequence: TGTGCCAGCAGTTACCACGGGGGGCTACGGAGGGAGCAGTACTTC. Encoded protein: CASSYHGGLRREQYF.

This clone was observed a few times. The genes are TRBV15 and TRBJ1-4; 9 bases line up with TRBD1. This CDR3 is 15 amino acids long. Germline CDR1 reads LNHNV; CDR2 reads YYDKDF (reference sequence). V lost 5 bases to trimming and J lost 5 bases; unmatched junction nucleotides: 6. The CDR3: CATSWATGGNEKLFF. CDR3 nucleotide sequence: TGTGCCACCAGCTGGGCGACAGGGGGAAATGAAAAACTGTTTTTT.

The chain couples TRBV19 to TRBJ2-5, with D unresolved. Germline V gene sequence: CDR1 LNHDA, CDR2 SQIVND (reference sequence). CDR3 length: 13 residues. Deletions cut 6 bases from V and 1 base from J, with 9 bases between. CDR3 bases: TGTGCCAGTAGCCCCTCTATCCAAGAGACCCAGTACTTC. It yields the protein CASSPSIQETQYF.

The rearrangement joins TRBV4-2 to TRBJ2-3, with D possibly TRBD2 on 6 matching bases. CDR1 and CDR2 (germline): LGHNA, YNFKEQ. Trimming shortened V by 0 bases and J by 2 bases, and 9 bases separated the two germline ends. This CDR3 contains 15 residues. The CDR3 DNA follows: TGTGCCAGCAGCCAAGATGGCGGGGCCACAGATACGCAGTATTTT. Amino acid sequence: CASSQDGGATDTQYF.

The chain has TRBV7-9 and TRBJ1-6; 7 bases map to TRBD1. V lost 5 bases, J lost 10 bases, and 14 bases stayed unmatched. The germline gives CDR1 SEHNR, CDR2 FQNEAQ (reference sequence). CDR3 length: 16 amino acids. The CDR3 sequence is CASSAGDRALGSPLHF. The CDR3 nucleotides are TGTGCCAGCAGCGCCGGAGACAGGGCCTTGGGGTCACCCCTCCACTTT.

The genes are TRBV2 and TRBJ2-7; D is perhaps TRBD2 (7 bases). The germline CDR1 and CDR2 sequences are SNHLY and FYNNEI. V dropped 8 bases and J dropped 12 bases, with 23 bases sitting between them. The CDR3 contains 13 residues. The CDR3 DNA reads TGTGCCAGCTCCCCTCGAGGGGGGGCGGGGGTGTACTTC. Translating it yields CASSPRGGAGVYF.

This clone was picked up a small number of times. V is TRBV7-2 and J is TRBJ2-2; D is unclear. CDR1 is SGHTA and CDR2 is FQGNSA in the germline V gene. The ends were cut back, 1 base at V and 6 bases at J, with 9 bases in the middle. CDR3 length: 14 residues. The CDR3 DNA is TGTGCCAGCAGCTTAGAAGGCGGAGCCGGGGAGCTGTTTTTT. This sequence encodes CASSLEGGAGELFF.

The chain joins TRBV28 to TRBJ2-5; D call uncertain. This CDR3 spans 11 amino acids. The germline CDR1 and CDR2 sequences are MDHEN and SYDVKM. V was shortened by 6 bases and J by 4 bases, with 6 bases between the two germline ends. The CDR3 region is CASRALETQYF. In nucleotides, the CDR3 is TGTGCCAGCAGAGCGTTAGAGACCCAGTACTTC.

The J gene is TRBJ2-2, the V gene TRBV27; 7 bases line up with TRBD2. The CDR3 sequence is 15 residues long. Unmatched junction bases numbered 7, after V lost 5 bases and J lost 4 bases. Germline lookup yields CDR1 MNHEY and CDR2 SMNVEV (reference sequence). The CDR3 nucleotides read TGTGCCAGCAGTCCGACTAGCTTCGCCACCGGGGAGCTGTTTTTT. It yields the protein CASSPTSFATGELFF.

The chain's CDR3 is CASTAGGPLDEQFF. For the CDR3, the DNA is TGCGCCAGCACCGCGGGGGGGCCTTTGGATGAGCAGTTCTTC. The chain uses TRBV10-2 and TRBJ2-1; 9 nucleotides align to TRBD2. Germline V gene sequence: CDR1 WSHSY, CDR2 SAAADI. This CDR3 is built from 14 residues. J was trimmed by 8 bases and V by 7 bases; bases with no gene match: 9.

As to this clone: Other DNA sequences from this sample encode an identical CDR3 as well. The chain couples TRBV27 to TRBJ2-7; no clear D. Looked up from germline, CDR1 is MNHEY and CDR2 is SMNVEV (reference sequence). The CDR3 sequence is 13 residues long. V lost 3 bases, J lost 0 bases, and 6 bases lay in between. The CDR3 loop reads CASSFSSSYEQYF. As DNA, the CDR3 is TGTGCCAGCAGTTTTTCGAGCTCCTACGAGCAGTACTTC.

V and J are TRBV2 and TRBJ2-3; 8 bases match TRBD1. This CDR3 is built from 15 residues. CDR1 and CDR2 (germline): SNHLY, FYNNEI. V lost 4 bases, J lost 3 bases, and 6 bases stayed unmatched. The CDR3 bases are TGTGCCAGCAGTGGGACAGGGCTGAGGACAGATACGCAGTATTTT. This codes for CASSGTGLRTDTQYF.

V and J are TRBV5-6 and TRBJ1-2; D gene ambiguous. The CDR3 sequence is 14 residues long. Germline CDR1 reads SGHDT; CDR2 reads YYEEEE. The V gene lost 6 bases and the J gene lost 4 bases, with 16 bases spanning the gap. As DNA, the CDR3 is TGTGCCAGCACCTCTATGGAGCGAATCTATGGCTACACCTTC. Translated: CASTSMERIYGYTF.

This clone has a single count. The chain carries TRBV6-5 and TRBJ1-1; perhaps TRBD1 as D (5 bases). This CDR3 has 15 amino acids. The V end lost 0 bases, the J end lost 5 bases, and 13 bases lay between the germline ends. Germline V gene lookup returns CDR1 MNHEY and CDR2 SVGAGI. The CDR3 is CASSYSPGRSTEAFF. CDR3 coding DNA: TGTGCCAGCAGTTACTCGCCAGGGCGGAGTACTGAAGCTTTCTTT.

This chain connects TRBV5-1 to TRBJ2-7; D ambiguous. Trimming removed 1 base at V and 0 bases at J, with 11 bases between. Germline V gene sequence: CDR1 SGHRS, CDR2 YFSETQ. The CDR3 contains 15 residues. CDR3 region: CASSLSRSSSYEQYF. The CDR3 DNA follows: TGCGCCAGCAGCTTGTCCCGGAGCAGCTCCTACGAGCAGTACTTC. The full variable domain, in which reference TRBV5-1 and TRBJ2-7 provide the parts outside the CDR3, is KAGVTQTPRYLIKTRGQQVTLSCSPISGHRSVSWYQQTPGQGLQFLFEYFSETQRNKGNFPGRFSGRQFSNSRSEMNVSTLELGDSALYLCASSLSRSSSYEQYFGPGTRLTVT.

A word on this clone: This sample includes further DNA sequences coding for the same CDR3. The rearrangement links TRBV5-1 to TRBJ2-3; D not resolved. V lost 4 bases and J 0 bases, leaving 3 bases between the germline ends. Germline CDR1 and CDR2: SGHRS and YFSETQ. The CDR3 covers 12 residues. For the CDR3, the DNA is TGCGCCAGCAGCCGGAGCACAGATACGCAGTATTTT. Its translation: CASSRSTDTQYF.

This clone was picked up a small number of times. This rearrangement joins TRBV20-1 to TRBJ2-7, with 10 bases aligning to TRBD2. V dropped 3 bases and J dropped 6; count of bases not matched to a gene: 14. From germline, CDR1 is DFQATT and CDR2 SNEGSKA (reference sequence). This CDR3 is 16 amino acids long. The chain's CDR3 is CSASELRLAGLLEQYF. The CDR3 bases are TGCAGTGCTAGTGAGCTTCGACTAGCGGGCCTCCTCGAGCAGTACTTC.

This chain joins TRBV14 and TRBJ2-7; TRBD2 agrees at 8 bases. J was trimmed by 2 bases and V by 1 base; bases with no gene match: 1. This CDR3 is 14 amino acids long. Germline assignment: CDR1 SGHDN and CDR2 FVKESK. For the CDR3, the DNA is TGTGCCAGCAGCCAAGTTAGCGGGGCCTACGAGCAGTACTTC. Translation: CASSQVSGAYEQYF.

The CDR3 nucleotides are TGTGCCAGCAGGACAGGTCCTGCCTACAATGAGCAGTTCTTC. Its protein is CASRTGPAYNEQFF. This chain uses TRBV2 with TRBJ2-1, with D possibly being TRBD1 (6 bases). This CDR3 contains 14 residues. Germline assignment: CDR1 SNHLY and CDR2 FYNNEI. V was shortened by 6 bases and J by 2 bases, with 11 bases between the two germline ends.

This chain connects TRBV5-1 to TRBJ2-1, with D possibly matching TRBD2 (5 bases). The CDR3 covers 15 residues. Trimming pared 0 bases from V and 0 bases from J, leaving 7 bases between. Germline V gene sequence: CDR1 SGHRS, CDR2 YFSETQ. The CDR3 DNA is TGCGCCAGCAGCTTGGACGGGGACTCCTACAATGAGCAGTTCTTC. It specifies CASSLDGDSYNEQFF.

This clone occurred a few times. The junction departs from the called germline gene at one end, perhaps through a read error. The chain combines TRBV28 with TRBJ1-4; no clear D gene. The CDR3 loop spans 12 amino acids. Per germline, CDR1 MDHEN and CDR2 SYDVKM. Here the CDR3 reads CASSNLQLRTVF. The CDR3 DNA follows: TGTGCCAGCAGTAACCTTCAACTACGGACTGTTTTT.